This T cell receptor (beta chain) was observed in a study of blood T cell repertoires in COVID-19. Germline CDR1 reads SGDLS; CDR2 reads YYNGEE. CDR3 length equals 15 residues. V lost 3 bases and J 4 bases, leaving 14 bases between the germline ends. As processed by the authors: Amplification from reference gene primers served as the basis for estimated nucleated cell counts. Some clones are missing from TCRdb's copy, which holds only in-frame ones; the method was immunoSEQ multiplex PCR. V, J and clone size derive from that table, while D and trimming were established from the DNA sequence. Of about 270,000 clones listed, roughly nine tenths are singletons. This clone appeared once.

Sequencing used peripheral blood. This TCR derives from a man aged 35-49 years with active or convalescent COVID-19. The genes are TRBV9 and TRBJ1-3; maybe TRBD1 (6 bases). The CDR3 spells CASSDRVSRGNTIYF. The CDR3 DNA follows: TGTGCCAGCAGCGACAGGGTTTCGCGGGGAAACACCATATATTTT.